These 7 T cell receptor beta chains were sequenced from one sample in a study of shared clonotypes between healthy human individuals. Sequencing was performed with immunoSEQ multiplex PCR; in TCRdb, only in-frame clones are kept and a portion is missing. The table has roughly 2.1 million clones, around 93% seen once. Naive CD8 cells were CD45RO-negative, positively selected for CCR7, excluding terminally differentiated effector memory CD45RA+ cells. The sequenced sample consisted of naive CD8+ T cells from PBMCs. The origin of the receptors is a man younger than 35 in good health. Some clones in this sample may be carry-over from other donors' samples.

The chain uses TRBV4-1 and TRBJ1-4; no reliable D call. The length of the CDR3 is 20 residues. Per the germline V gene, CDR1 is MGHRA and CDR2 is YSYEKL. V shed 0 bases and J shed 0 bases, with 20 bases lying between them. The DNA for the CDR3 is TGCGCCAGCAGCCAAGATCTCGGTCAGACCGATAGTGCAACTAATGAAAAACTGTTTTTT. Translation: CASSQDLGQTDSATNEKLFF.

This chain uses TRBV10-1 with TRBJ2-1; 10 positions match TRBD1. The CDR3 length is 16 residues. Per germline, CDR1 WNHNN and CDR2 SYGVQD (reference sequence). With 6 bases clipped from V and 5 bases from J, the junction kept 10 bases outside the gene matches. CDR3: CASSPILGTGDNEQFF. For the CDR3, the DNA is TGCGCCAGCAGCCCTATCCTAGGGACAGGGGACAATGAGCAGTTCTTC.

The V call is TRBV5-4, the J call TRBJ1-5; D is undetermined. Germline V gene sequence: CDR1 SGHNT, CDR2 YYREEE (reference sequence). This CDR3 is built from 14 residues. Trimming removed 1 base from V and 5 bases from J, with 10 bases in between. CDR3 residues: CASSLLGWDQPQHF. The CDR3 DNA sequence: TGTGCCAGCAGCTTGCTGGGTTGGGATCAGCCCCAGCATTTT.

The rearrangement joins TRBV27 to TRBJ2-1, with D unresolved. Germline loops: CDR1 MNHEY, CDR2 SMNVEV (reference sequence). CDR3 length equals 15 residues. Trimming left V 6 bases short and J 0 bases short, with 12 bases between. CDR3 DNA: TGTGCCAGCAGGCTGGGCGTTAGCTCCTACAATGAGCAGTTCTTC. This sequence encodes CASRLGVSSYNEQFF.

V gene TRBV7-8 combines with J gene TRBJ1-4; 9 bases match TRBD1. CDR3 length: 17 residues. Germline V gene sequence: CDR1 SGHVS, CDR2 FQNEAQ. The J segment lost 5 bases and the V segment lost 2 bases, leaving 9 bases of the junction unmatched. CDR3 in DNA: TGTGCCAGCAGCTTAACCGGGACAGGGCTTCGGAATGAAAAACTGTTTTTT. Its translation is CASSLTGTGLRNEKLFF.

This clone has more than one count but fewer than ten. The chain couples TRBV28 to TRBJ1-5; a possible D gene is TRBD1 (6 bases). This CDR3 spans 15 amino acids. Germline CDR1 is MDHEN and CDR2 is SYDVKM. V shed 1 base and J shed 4 bases, with 11 bases lying between them. In DNA form, the CDR3 reads TGTGCCAGCAGTTTATTCCGGGGGCCTAATCAGCCCCAGCATTTT. It specifies CASSLFRGPNQPQHF.

The chain links TRBV18 to TRBJ2-2, with D possibly matching TRBD1 (6 bases). Germline V gives CDR1 KGHSH, CDR2 LQKENI. V was trimmed by 6 bases and J by 0 bases, leaving 17 bases between them. The CDR3 is 17 amino acids. The CDR3 DNA reads TGTGCCAGCTCTCGAAGCGACAGGCCCCCGAACACCGGGGAGCTGTTTTTT. Its protein is CASSRSDRPPNTGELFF.